This passage covers 19 T cell receptor beta chains from one sample sequenced in a study of shared clonotypes between healthy human individuals. Measured with immunoSEQ multiplex PCR; TCRdb has only the in-frame clones, and not every one. There are roughly 1,600,000 clones in the sample; around 98.5% occur only once, and over 0.3% lies in the top ten. Source material: naive CD4+ T cells sorted from blood. The subset is: CD45RA+ positively selected. These receptors all come from a man aged 25-45 years in good health.

V and J are TRBV6-4 and TRBJ2-1; D ambiguous. Germline values: CDR1 MRHNA, CDR2 SNTAGT. The V and J ends lost 4 bases and 0 bases respectively, with 4 bases between them. The CDR3 totals 13 residues. The CDR3 sequence is CASSGGSYNEQFF. In DNA form, the CDR3 reads TGTGCCAGCAGTGGGGGCTCCTACAATGAGCAGTTCTTC.

The chain employs TRBV7-9 and TRBJ1-1; no firm D call. Per germline, CDR1 SEHNR and CDR2 FQNEAQ (reference sequence). The CDR3 has 13 residues. V gave up 3 bases and J gave up 4 bases, with 9 bases separating them. In nucleotides, the CDR3 is TGTGCCAGCAGCTTCGTGGAAGGCACTGAAGCTTTCTTT. It codes for CASSFVEGTEAFF.

The gene calls are TRBV5-8 and TRBJ2-3, with D unresolved. The CDR3 covers 15 residues. The germline V and J ends were trimmed by 3 bases and 2 bases, with 13 bases remaining between them. Germline V gene data show CDR1 as SGHTS and CDR2 as YDEGEE. The CDR3 spells CASSSGREPTDTQYF. The CDR3 nucleotides are TGTGCCAGCAGCTCCGGACGCGAACCCACAGATACGCAGTATTTT.

The chain employs TRBV5-1 and TRBJ2-3, with TRBD2 matching 11 bases. Germline V lookup: CDR1 SGHRS, CDR2 YFSETQ. CDR3 length: 14 residues. V shed 9 bases and J 0 bases; nucleotides not matched to a gene: 3. The CDR3 DNA is TGCGCCACCCGGACTAGCGGGAGCACAGATACGCAGTATTTT. Translation: CATRTSGSTDTQYF.

The chain joins TRBV14 to TRBJ2-2; TRBD2 aligns across 12 bases. Looked up from germline, CDR1 is SGHDN and CDR2 is FVKESK. The CDR3 spans 19 residues. The J segment lost 4 bases and the V segment lost 1 base, leaving 10 bases of the junction unmatched. The CDR3 region is CASSQVWLAGGPVTGELFF. The DNA of the CDR3 is TGTGCCAGCAGCCAAGTATGGCTAGCGGGAGGGCCGGTCACCGGGGAGCTGTTTTTT.

Worth noting for this clone: One end of the junction does not line up with germline, which may come from a read error. The V call is TRBV19, the J call TRBJ2-2, with TRBD2 matching 9 bases. The CDR3 has 12 residues. Germline V CDR1 and CDR2: LNHDA, SQIVND (reference sequence). The CDR3 nucleotides are TGTGCCTGTAGCGGGAGAGACGGGGAGCTGTTTTTT. Amino acids: CACSGRDGELFF.

The chain joins TRBV6-1 to TRBJ2-6, with 7 bases matching TRBD1. There are 15 residues in the CDR3. Germline-derived CDR1 and CDR2 are MNHNS and SASEGT. Trimming took 5 bases from V and 2 from J; bases not matched to a gene: 3. The CDR3 here is CASSKTGAGANVLTF. In nucleotides, the CDR3 is TGTGCCAGCAGTAAAACAGGGGCTGGGGCCAACGTCCTGACTTTC.

The gene calls are TRBV7-8 and TRBJ2-7, with 11 nucleotides matching TRBD2. Trimming at V came to 3 bases and at J to 6 bases, leaving 19 bases not matched to a gene. Germline V CDR1 and CDR2: SGHVS, FQNEAQ. The CDR3 extends over 19 amino acids. The CDR3 sequence is CASSFSSHLAGGRGGEQYF. The CDR3 DNA reads as TGTGCCAGCAGCTTCTCGAGTCACCTAGCGGGAGGCAGAGGAGGCGAGCAGTACTTC.

The V gene is TRBV15, the J gene TRBJ2-5; 11 nucleotides line up with TRBD2. Germline V lookup: CDR1 LNHNV, CDR2 YYDKDF (reference sequence). This CDR3 region has 13 residues. With 0 bases clipped from V and 14 bases from J, the junction kept 5 bases outside the gene matches. The CDR3: CATSRDLAGGRYF. The CDR3 bases are TGTGCCACCAGCAGAGATCTAGCGGGAGGCCGCTACTTC. Filled out from reference TRBV15 and TRBJ2-5, the complete variable domain reads DAMVIQNPRYQVTQFGKPVTLSCSQTLNHNVMYWYQQKSSQAPKLLFHYYDKDFNNEADTPDNFQSRRPNTSFCFLDIRSPGLGDTAMYLCATSRDLAGGRYFGPGTRLLVL.

The V and J genes are TRBV11-2 and TRBJ2-1, with D uncertain. Germline V gene sequence: CDR1 SGHAT, CDR2 FQNNGV. V dropped 5 bases and J dropped 9 bases, with 8 bases sitting between them. CDR3 length: 11 residues. CDR3 protein: CASSLLIEQFF. CDR3 bases: TGTGCCAGCAGCCTACTAATTGAGCAGTTCTTC.

The chain uses TRBV9 and TRBJ2-2, with D perhaps matching TRBD2 (6 bases). This CDR3 has 17 amino acids. The germline V gene encodes CDR1 SGDLS and CDR2 YYNGEE. The V end lost 4 bases, the J end lost 3 bases, and 19 bases lay between the germline ends. The CDR3 is CASSRDLQGGHTGELFF. The CDR3 coding sequence is TGTGCCAGCAGCCGGGACCTACAAGGAGGGCACACCGGGGAGCTGTTTTTT.

V usage is TRBV5-1 and J usage is TRBJ2-7; the D gene is possibly TRBD1 (6 bases). The CDR3 is made up of 11 amino acids. CDR1 is SGHRS, CDR2 YFSETQ, per germline. This CDR3 is CASTGSYEQYF. The CDR3 DNA reads TGCGCGTCCACAGGGAGCTACGAGCAGTACTTC.

The rearrangement joins TRBV28 to TRBJ1-1; D is unclear. V was cut by 10 bases and J by 1 base, with 10 bases left in between. Germline CDR1 reads MDHEN; CDR2 reads SYDVKM. CDR3 length equals 12 residues. Here the CDR3 DNA reads TGTGCCACCAGCCATGGGAACACTGAAGCTTTCTTT. This gives the protein CATSHGNTEAFF. The full variable domain, completed using reference TRBV28 and TRBJ1-1, is DVKVTQSSRYLVKRTGEKVFLECVQDMDHENMFWYRQDPGLGLRLIYFSYDVKMKEKGDIPEGYSVSREKKERFSLILESASTNQTSMYLCATSHGNTEAFFGQGTRLTVV.

The chain recombines TRBV5-4 with TRBJ2-1; TRBD2 matches at 8 bases. The trim removed 0 bases at V and 7 bases at J, leaving 9 bases unmatched. The CDR3 consists of 16 residues. Looked up from germline, CDR1 is SGHNT and CDR2 is YYREEE (reference sequence). In DNA form, the CDR3 reads TGTGCCAGCAGCTTGGTTGGACTAGCTCGAATGAATGAGCAGTTCTTC. Amino acid sequence: CASSLVGLARMNEQFF.

DNA for the CDR3: TGTGCCAGCAGCTTAGAAGGGCGTCAGCCCCAGCATTTT. It is translated as CASSLEGRQPQHF. The rearrangement links TRBV7-9 to TRBJ1-5; D gene uncertain. Trimming removed 1 base from V and 6 bases from J, with 7 bases in between. CDR1 and CDR2 from the germline V gene are SEHNR and FQNEAQ (reference sequence). This CDR3 is built from 13 residues.

This clone was detected only once. CDR3 in DNA: TGTGCCAGCAGCCTTAGCGGGGGGCTGATCTTGGAGACCCAGTACTTC. This encodes CASSLSGGLILETQYF. The chain uses TRBV7-7 and TRBJ2-5, with 10 bases that match TRBD2. J was trimmed by 5 bases and V by 5 bases; bases with no gene match: 11. Per the germline V gene, CDR1 is SSHAT and CDR2 is FNYEAQ (reference sequence). The CDR3 is 16 residues long.

The chain recombines TRBV5-6 with TRBJ1-4, with TRBD1 matching 9 bases. Germline V gene sequence: CDR1 SGHDT, CDR2 YYEEEE. Unmatched junction bases numbered 7, after V lost 4 bases and J lost 3 bases. The CDR3 length is 16 residues. The CDR3 DNA follows: TGTGCCAGCAGCGCCCCGGGACAGGGATCTAATGAAAAACTGTTTTTT. Translating it yields CASSAPGQGSNEKLFF.

V and J are TRBV28 and TRBJ2-7, with a tentative D call TRBD2 (6 bases). The CDR3 has 17 residues. Trimming shortened V by 6 bases and J by 0 bases, and 21 bases separated the two germline ends. Germline V lookup: CDR1 MDHEN, CDR2 SYDVKM. The CDR3 sequence is CASSPPRAGPSSYEQYF. DNA of the CDR3: TGTGCCAGCAGCCCCCCTAGGGCGGGACCGAGCTCCTACGAGCAGTACTTC.

This clone was seen just once. This chain connects TRBV28 to TRBJ2-5; D is perhaps TRBD2 (5 bases). Trimming pared 6 bases from V and 5 bases from J, leaving 19 bases between. Looked up from germline, CDR1 is MDHEN and CDR2 is SYDVKM. The CDR3 sequence is 15 residues long. Here the CDR3 reads CASRAHGGIMETQYF. DNA for the CDR3: TGTGCCAGCAGAGCCCACGGAGGTATTATGGAGACCCAGTACTTC.